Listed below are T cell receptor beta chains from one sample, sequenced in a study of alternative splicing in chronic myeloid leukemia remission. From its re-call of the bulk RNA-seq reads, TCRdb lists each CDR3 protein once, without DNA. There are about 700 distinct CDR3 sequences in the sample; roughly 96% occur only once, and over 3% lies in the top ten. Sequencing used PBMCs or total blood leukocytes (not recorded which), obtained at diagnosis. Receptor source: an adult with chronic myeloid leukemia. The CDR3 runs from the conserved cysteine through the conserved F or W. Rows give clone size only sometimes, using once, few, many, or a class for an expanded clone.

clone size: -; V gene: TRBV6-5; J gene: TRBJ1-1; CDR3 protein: CASSYSMGAEAFF
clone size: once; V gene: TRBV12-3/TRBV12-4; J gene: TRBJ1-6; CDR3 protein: CASSLTPNNSPLHF
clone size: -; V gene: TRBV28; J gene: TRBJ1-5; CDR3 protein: CASSSLPRRRTDQPQHF
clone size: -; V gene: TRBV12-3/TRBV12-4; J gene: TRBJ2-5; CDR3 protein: CASSYLRTVQETQYF
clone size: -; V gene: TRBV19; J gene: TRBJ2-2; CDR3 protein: CASSKRASGQFANTGELFF
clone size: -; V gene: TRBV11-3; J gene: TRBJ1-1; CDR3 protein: CASSLEQMNTEAFF
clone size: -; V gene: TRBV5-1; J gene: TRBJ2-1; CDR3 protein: CATAVTGYEQFF
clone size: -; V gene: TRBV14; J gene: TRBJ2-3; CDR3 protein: CASSQDPGWFDTDTQYF
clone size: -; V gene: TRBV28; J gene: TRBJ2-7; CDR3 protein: CASSSPGAGGPSNEQYF
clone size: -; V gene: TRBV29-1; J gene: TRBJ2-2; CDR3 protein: CSADPGGNTGELFF
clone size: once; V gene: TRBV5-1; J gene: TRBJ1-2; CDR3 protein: CASSFGDYYGYTF
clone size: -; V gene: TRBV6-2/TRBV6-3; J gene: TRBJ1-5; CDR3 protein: CASSWGGGNQPQHF
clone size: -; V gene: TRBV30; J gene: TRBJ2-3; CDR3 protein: CAWSVSRVSSTDTQYF
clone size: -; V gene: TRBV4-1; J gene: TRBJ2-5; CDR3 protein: CASSQQRTDQETQYF
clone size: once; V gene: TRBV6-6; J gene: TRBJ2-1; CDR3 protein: CASSYEGGSYNEQFF
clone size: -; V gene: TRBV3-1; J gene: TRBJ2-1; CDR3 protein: CASSPLMSSGRGNEQFF
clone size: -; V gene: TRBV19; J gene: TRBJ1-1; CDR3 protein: CASRLDRAEAFF
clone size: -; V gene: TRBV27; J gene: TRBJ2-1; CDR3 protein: CASSLQTTGEQFF
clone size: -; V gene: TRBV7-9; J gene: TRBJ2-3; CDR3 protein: CASSTGLAETDTQYF
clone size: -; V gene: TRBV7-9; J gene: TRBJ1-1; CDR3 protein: CASSPGTGRSSEAFF
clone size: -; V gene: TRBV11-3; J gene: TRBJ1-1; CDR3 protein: CATGGPGGNTEAFF
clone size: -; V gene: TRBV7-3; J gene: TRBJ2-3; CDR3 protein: CASSLRGQNTDTQYF
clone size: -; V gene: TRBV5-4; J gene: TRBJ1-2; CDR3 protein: CASSSDRDVNYGYTF
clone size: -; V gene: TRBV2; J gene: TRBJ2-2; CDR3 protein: CASRGQVDTGELFF
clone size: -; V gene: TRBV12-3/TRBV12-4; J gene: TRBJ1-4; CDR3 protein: CASSLGDKKLFF
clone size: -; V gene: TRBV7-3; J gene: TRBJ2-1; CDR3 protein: CASSFGTYNEQFF
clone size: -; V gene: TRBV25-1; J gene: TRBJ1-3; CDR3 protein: CASSWDRKSSGNTIYF